These 16 T cell receptor beta chains came from one sample sequenced in a study of regulatory T cells in long-lasting Graves disease. The time point here: newly diagnosed GD, antithyroid drugs for less than 3 months. There was RNA extracted from PBMCs, and the TCR library was made from it. Sequencing libraries for TCR beta were prepared with iRepertoire HTBI primers and Arm-PCR of CDR3 regions. One entry per CDR3 protein results from TCRdb running MiXCR on the multiplex PCR reads. This table holds around 400,000 distinct CDR3 sequences, approximately 12% found once. In addition, the sample was reused for a study of T cells in Graves' hyperthyroidism and ophthalmopathy.

The sequencing here drew on peripheral blood mononuclear cells (PBMCs), taken at new diagnosis, from a patient treated with antithyroid drugs. These receptors all come from a woman aged 18 to 35 with Graves disease.

The chain recombines TRBV30 with TRBJ2-2; D perhaps matches TRBD2 (7 bases). The CDR3 is 12 residues long. Trimming removed 3 bases at V and 9 bases at J, with 11 bases between. In germline, CDR1 is GTSNPN, CDR2 SVGIG (reference sequence). This CDR3 reads CAWSGGLRELFF. The CDR3 nucleotides read TGTGCCTGGAGCGGGGGGCTGAGGGAGCTGTTTTTT.

Many counts were recorded for this clonotype. The chain combines TRBV18 with TRBJ2-5; tentatively, D is TRBD2 (5 bases). The V and J ends lost 3 bases and 2 bases respectively, with 16 bases between them. CDR3 length: 16 amino acids. Germline loops: CDR1 KGHSH, CDR2 LQKENI. The CDR3: CASSPAGYTPQETQYF. CDR3 bases: TGTGCCAGCTCACCGGCGGGCTACACGCCTCAAGAGACCCAGTACTTC.

This clonotype has a count of ten or more. V gene TRBV29-1 combines with J gene TRBJ2-2; TRBD2 matches at 7 bases. In germline, CDR1 is SQVTM, CDR2 ANQGSEA. This CDR3 contains 15 residues. Unmatched junction bases numbered 8, after V lost 1 base and J lost 6 bases. This CDR3 reads CSVEVGRGSSGELFF. CDR3 nucleotide sequence: TGCAGCGTTGAAGTTGGGCGGGGGAGCTCCGGGGAGCTGTTTTTT.

The chain carries TRBV7-2 and TRBJ2-1, with TRBD2 matching 8 bases. The CDR3 is 14 residues long. Germline CDR1 is SGHTA and CDR2 is FQGNSA. V lost 5 bases, J lost 6 bases, and 6 bases stayed unmatched. In DNA form, the CDR3 reads TGTGCCAGCAGCCTACTAGCGGCAAGCAATGAGCAGTTCTTC. This encodes CASSLLAASNEQFF.

In this sample, this clonotype turned up many times. V gene TRBV15 combines with J gene TRBJ2-3; the match to TRBD2 covers 12 bases. The germline V gene has CDR1 LNHNV and CDR2 YYDKDF (reference sequence). The CDR3 totals 21 residues. After removal of 2 bases from V and 2 bases from J, the junction contained 17 bases not matched to a gene. DNA of the CDR3: TGTGCCACCAGCAGACCACTCGGGCGGGCTAGCGGGGGGGCCGTCACAGATACGCAGTATTTT. This codes for CATSRPLGRASGGAVTDTQYF.

This clonotype was seen ten or more times. This chain links TRBV20-1 with TRBJ2-7; no clear D gene. The CDR3 is 13 amino acids. Per germline, CDR1 DFQATT and CDR2 SNEGSKA (reference sequence). CDR3 region: CSAPSHGAYEQYF. Written as DNA, the CDR3 is TGCAGCGCCCCCTCTCACGGCGCCTACGAGCAGTACTTC.

The chain is built from TRBV20-1 and TRBJ1-2; 7 nucleotides agree with TRBD1. J was trimmed by 1 base and V by 4 bases; bases with no gene match: 9. The CDR3 totals 15 residues. CDR1 and CDR2 from the germline V gene are DFQATT and SNEGSKA (reference sequence). The CDR3 reads CSAKLGQLNNYGYTF. In DNA form, the CDR3 reads TGCAGTGCTAAGCTGGGACAGCTAAATAACTATGGCTACACCTTC.

This clonotype occurred many times. The chain combines TRBV18 with TRBJ2-5, with D unresolved. The germline gives CDR1 KGHSH, CDR2 LQKENI. CDR3 length: 14 residues. V lost 0 bases and J lost 5, with 10 bases in between. Here the CDR3 reads CASSPPRPRETQYF. CDR3 DNA sequence: TGTGCCAGCTCACCACCGAGGCCCAGGGAGACCCAGTACTTC.

At least ten counts were recorded for this clonotype. The chain combines TRBV20-1 with TRBJ2-7; TRBD2 matches at 14 bases. The CDR3 has 18 amino acids. Trimming took 6 bases from V and 5 from J; bases not matched to a gene: 18. Germline V gives CDR1 DFQATT, CDR2 SNEGSKA (reference sequence). The CDR3 DNA reads as TGCAGTGCCTATCGACTAGCGGGAGGGCCCCGTATCTTCCACGAGCAGTACTTC. Translation gives CSAYRLAGGPRIFHEQYF.

This clonotype was counted many times. The chain has TRBV20-1 and TRBJ1-5; D may be TRBD1 (6 bases). Germline lookup yields CDR1 DFQATT and CDR2 SNEGSKA (reference sequence). V shed 6 bases and J shed 1 base, with 16 bases lying between them. The CDR3 covers 15 residues. The CDR3 loop reads CSATGTARSNQPQHF. The CDR3 nucleotides are TGCAGTGCCACAGGGACGGCTAGAAGCAATCAGCCCCAGCATTTT.

This clonotype has more than one count but fewer than ten. This sequence joins TRBV5-1 and TRBJ2-1, with 13 positions matching TRBD2. V was clipped by 2 bases and J by 7 bases; unmatched bases: 6. The CDR3 contains 16 residues. CDR1 is SGHRS, CDR2 YFSETQ, per germline. CDR3 loop: CASSFEPGLAGNEQFF. The CDR3, as DNA: TGCGCCAGCAGCTTCGAACCGGGACTAGCGGGGAATGAGCAGTTCTTC.

This clonotype was detected a few times. This chain connects TRBV19 to TRBJ1-5, with a weak D call TRBD1 (5 bases). The CDR3 has 15 residues. The V and J ends lost 4 bases and 5 bases respectively, with 15 bases between them. The germline gives CDR1 LNHDA, CDR2 SQIVND (reference sequence). CDR3 sequence (DNA): TGTGCCAGTAGTACCGCGACAGACTTTTATCAGCCCCAGCATTTT. It translates to CASSTATDFYQPQHF.

This clonotype was seen a handful of times. This rearrangement joins TRBV19 to TRBJ1-1; D perhaps matches TRBD1 (6 bases). The CDR3 covers 15 residues. The germline V and J ends were trimmed by 3 bases and 1 base, with 12 bases remaining between them. The germline V gene encodes CDR1 LNHDA and CDR2 SQIVND (reference sequence). CDR3 nucleotide sequence: TGTGCCAGTAGTATCCTAGCGGGGGCGAACACTGAAGCTTTCTTT. It specifies CASSILAGANTEAFF.

There are many counts of this clonotype. The chain joins TRBV5-1 to TRBJ2-1; TRBD1 matches at 10 bases. Trimming took 0 bases from V and 5 from J; bases not matched to a gene: 2. This CDR3 comprises 15 residues. Germline V gives CDR1 SGHRS, CDR2 YFSETQ. In DNA, the CDR3 is TGCGCCAGCAGCTTGGCAGGACAGGGGGACAATGAGCAGTTCTTC. Protein: CASSLAGQGDNEQFF.

This clonotype occurred many times. Here the CDR3 reads CASSQDPVRSMGNQPQHF. The CDR3, as DNA: TGTGCCAGCAGCCAAGATCCTGTCAGAAGCATGGGCAATCAGCCCCAGCATTTT. The V call is TRBV3-1, the J call TRBJ1-5; no definite D call. This CDR3 spans 18 amino acids. Germline values: CDR1 LGHDT, CDR2 YNNKEL (reference sequence). Between the trimmed V and J ends, which lost 0 bases and 2 bases, there was a span of 17 bases.

This clonotype appeared many times. The gene calls are TRBV28 and TRBJ2-7, with D hard to call. V was trimmed by 3 bases and J by 7 bases, leaving 13 bases between them. The CDR3 is made up of 13 amino acids. Germline V gene data show CDR1 as MDHEN and CDR2 as SYDVKM. CDR3 amino acids: CASSFVNRPEQYF. CDR3 sequence (DNA): TGTGCCAGCAGTTTTGTTAACAGACCTGAGCAGTACTTC.